This T cell receptor (beta chain) was identified during a study of blood T cell repertoires in COVID-19 (dated by TCRdb to about 2020). Regarding the research as a whole: Samples from collaborators originated in the United States, Italy and Spain and spanned both the acute and convalescent phases of COVID-19. Where HLA class I and class II types were available, the types were taken from metadata supplied by the sample provider, not from assay-based typing. The samples were drawn from the first 160 participants of the ongoing ImmuneRACE study and from 1,254 subjects provided by 6 global collaborators. The dataset comprised deeply sampled blood TCRbeta repertoires from subjects exposed to, actively infected with, or recovered from COVID-19. The material from the prospective study consisted of cDNA or gDNA derived from T cells, B-cell-depleted T cells, or PBMCs. Nearly every sample came with metadata listing a de-identified subject ID, COVID-19 status, age in years and sex. The repertoires were released in a freely available public database meant as a resource for research on the immune response to SARS-CoV-2.

TCRbeta CDR3 regions were amplified from genomic DNA using the immunoSEQ Assay, a bias-controlled multiplex PCR. Turning to the authors' computational methods: Nucleated cell counts per sample were estimated from amplification of reference gene primers within the assay. Sequence reads were collapsed and filtered to measure the absolute abundance of every unique TCRbeta CDR3 rearrangement. For each sample, productive Simpson clonality was calculated as the square root of Simpson's diversity index over productive rearrangements. The immuneACCESS repertoire file appears here via TCRdb, limited to in-frame rearrangements. These files lack a portion of the clones; in checked studies, under half of the deficit traces to unresolved V genes, and the cause of the others is not known. Clone size and the V and J calls come from that table; the DNA yielded D and trimming. Present in this sample are about 140,000 clones, over 70% of which were seen just once. The ten largest clones take up 1.5% to 2% of the sample.

On this clone: Its antigen is unknown. No base quality information exists; no much larger clone differs at one position.

Collaborating institutions collected whole blood in K2EDTA tubes following their own protocols. For TCRbeta analysis, collaborators shipped samples as frozen whole blood, isolated PBMCs, or DNA extracted from either of those sample types. General findings and caveats noted by the study authors: How much clinical and demographic metadata was included differed by source and by participant, and the metadata was provided uncurated.

CDR1 and CDR2 are read off the germline V gene as KGHSH and LQKENI. The CDR3 contains 14 residues, cysteine and phenylalanine counted. Just CDR3 DNA is preserved here, 42 bases in frame from base 1. The junction shows trimming of 5 bases on V and 1 base on J, plus 8 bases between the germline ends. Recombination linked TRBV18 to TRBJ2-2, with an unclear D gene assignment. The sequence derives from a woman in her forties or fifties with acute or convalescent COVID-19. Source material: peripheral blood. The CDR3 sequence is CASSARLNTGELFF. The DNA sequence is as follows: TGTGCCAGCTCAGCAAGACTGAACACCGGGGAGCTGTTTTTT.